Listed below are T cell receptor beta chains from one sample, sequenced in a study of cytomegalovirus exposure and HLA in healthy donors. Libraries were prepared by immunoSEQ multiplex PCR; TCRdb keeps only in-frame clonotypes and omits some of them. Among about 91,000 clones listed, roughly 67% were seen once. Material: PBMCs. The receptor set was obtained from a human donor in good health. Each CDR3 is given with its conserved first and last residue. The D gene is left open where the match is weak. Clone size, where shown, is once, few, many, or a class for clones that have expanded.

CDR3nt: TGCGCCAGCAGCATGGGACAGAACTATGGCTACACCTTC
CDR3aa: CASSMGQNYGYTF
d_gene: TRBD1
v_gene: TRBV4-3
j_gene: TRBJ1-2
abundance: -

CDR3nt: TGTGCCAGTACCCCTAGGGGTTACAATGAGCAGTTCTTC
CDR3aa: CASTPRGYNEQFF
d_gene: -
v_gene: TRBV19
j_gene: TRBJ2-1
abundance: -

CDR3nt: TGTGCCAGCAGCGTAGGGGGAGAGTGGGGTACGCAGTATTTT
CDR3aa: CASSVGGEWGTQYF
d_gene: -
v_gene: TRBV6-1
j_gene: TRBJ2-3
abundance: once

CDR3nt: TGTGCCAGCAGGTCGTCGCGGTACTCCTACGAGCAGTACTTC
CDR3aa: CASRSSRYSYEQYF
d_gene: -
v_gene: TRBV11-3
j_gene: TRBJ2-7
abundance: -

CDR3nt: TGTGCCAGCAGCTTAACTACTAGCGGGGGGGCCGATACGCAGTATTTT
CDR3aa: CASSLTTSGGADTQYF
d_gene: TRBD2
v_gene: TRBV9
j_gene: TRBJ2-3
abundance: -

CDR3nt: TGTGCCAGTAGTTCCGGTCAGCCCCAGCATTTT
CDR3aa: CASSSGQPQHF
d_gene: -
v_gene: TRBV19
j_gene: TRBJ1-5
abundance: once

CDR3nt: TGTGCCAGCAGCTTAGCAGCGGGGGGGCGGGGCATTCAGTACTTC
CDR3aa: CASSLAAGGRGIQYF
d_gene: TRBD2
v_gene: TRBV7-2
j_gene: TRBJ2-4
abundance: -

CDR3nt: TGTGCCAGCAGCTCACGACAGGGGAATAATTCACCCCTCCACTTT
CDR3aa: CASSSRQGNNSPLHF
d_gene: TRBD1
v_gene: TRBV6-6
j_gene: TRBJ1-6
abundance: -

CDR3nt: TGTGCCAGCAGTAAGGACAGGGGTCCGGGGGATACGCAGTATTTT
CDR3aa: CASSKDRGPGDTQYF
d_gene: TRBD1
v_gene: TRBV2
j_gene: TRBJ2-3
abundance: few

CDR3nt: TGTGCCAGCAGCCCCCGGACAGGGGGCTTGGATGGCTACACCTTC
CDR3aa: CASSPRTGGLDGYTF
d_gene: TRBD1
v_gene: TRBV9
j_gene: TRBJ1-2
abundance: -

CDR3nt: TGCGCCAGCAGCCAGGGACTAGCGGCTACAGATACGCAGTATTTT
CDR3aa: CASSQGLAATDTQYF
d_gene: TRBD2
v_gene: TRBV5-1
j_gene: TRBJ2-3
abundance: -

CDR3nt: TGTGCCAGCAGCTTAGATCAGAACAGTTACACTGAAGCTTTCTTT
CDR3aa: CASSLDQNSYTEAFF
d_gene: -
v_gene: TRBV11-3
j_gene: TRBJ1-1
abundance: -

CDR3nt: TGTGCCAGCAGCTCCCGGGGACTAGCGGGGGGCCATGAGCAGTTCTTC
CDR3aa: CASSSRGLAGGHEQFF
d_gene: TRBD2
v_gene: TRBV11-3
j_gene: TRBJ2-1
abundance: -

CDR3nt: TGTGCCAGCAGCGTAGCTAGCGGGGGCCGCACAGATACGCAGTATTTT
CDR3aa: CASSVASGGRTDTQYF
d_gene: TRBD2
v_gene: TRBV9
j_gene: TRBJ2-3
abundance: -

CDR3nt: TGTGCCAGTAGTATAGGACGGGATTCACCCCTCCACTTT
CDR3aa: CASSIGRDSPLHF
d_gene: -
v_gene: TRBV19
j_gene: TRBJ1-6
abundance: few

CDR3nt: TGTGCCTGGACGAGTCACAGGGAGCTGGGTTCACCCCTCCACTTT
CDR3aa: CAWTSHRELGSPLHF
d_gene: -
v_gene: TRBV30
j_gene: TRBJ1-6
abundance: -

CDR3nt: TGCGCCAGCAGCCCGCCGGCAGGGGGCTACTATGGCTACACCTTC
CDR3aa: CASSPPAGGYYGYTF
d_gene: TRBD1
v_gene: TRBV5-1
j_gene: TRBJ1-2
abundance: -

CDR3nt: TGTGCCAGCAGCTCCAGGGAAGGGGTAGGGCCCCAGCATTTT
CDR3aa: CASSSREGVGPQHF
d_gene: -
v_gene: TRBV7-2
j_gene: TRBJ1-5
abundance: few

CDR3nt: TGTGCCAGCAGCGTAGCGAAGGGGGCCCTGAACACCGGGGAGCTGTTTTTT
CDR3aa: CASSVAKGALNTGELFF
d_gene: TRBD1
v_gene: TRBV9
j_gene: TRBJ2-2
abundance: -

CDR3nt: TGTGCCAGCAGCCTAATCATAGGGGGCGGAGCGAGGGCTTTCTTT
CDR3aa: CASSLIIGGGARAFF
d_gene: TRBD1
v_gene: TRBV7-2
j_gene: TRBJ1-1
abundance: -

CDR3nt: TGTGCCAGAAGCTTGGAGGTAGCGGGGGGGCCCCAAGAGACCCAGTACTTC
CDR3aa: CARSLEVAGGPQETQYF
d_gene: TRBD2
v_gene: TRBV5-3
j_gene: TRBJ2-5
abundance: few

CDR3nt: TGTGCCAGCAGGACGGACAGGGTGGCCTACGAGCAGTACTTC
CDR3aa: CASRTDRVAYEQYF
d_gene: TRBD1
v_gene: TRBV6-1
j_gene: TRBJ2-7
abundance: -

CDR3nt: TGTGCCAGCCTCCTCCTAAGGGGGATGGCGCCGGAGCTGTTTTTT
CDR3aa: CASLLLRGMAPELFF
d_gene: -
v_gene: TRBV2
j_gene: TRBJ2-2
abundance: -

CDR3nt: TGTGCCAGCTCACCATCCGGGACTAGCGGTCGTAATGAGCAGTTCTTC
CDR3aa: CASSPSGTSGRNEQFF
d_gene: TRBD2
v_gene: TRBV18
j_gene: TRBJ2-1
abundance: -

CDR3nt: TGCGCCAGCAGCTTGGCCTACGGGGGGCCTTCCGAGCAGTACTTC
CDR3aa: CASSLAYGGPSEQYF
d_gene: -
v_gene: TRBV5-1
j_gene: TRBJ2-7
abundance: -

CDR3nt: TGCGCCAGCAAAATTCGGAGCGGGGTGGACGAGACCCAGTACTTC
CDR3aa: CASKIRSGVDETQYF
d_gene: TRBD2
v_gene: TRBV5-1
j_gene: TRBJ2-5
abundance: few

CDR3nt: TGTGCCAGCTCACCATCCCTGGAGCCTAATGAAAAACTGTTTTTT
CDR3aa: CASSPSLEPNEKLFF
d_gene: -
v_gene: TRBV18
j_gene: TRBJ1-4
abundance: few

CDR3nt: TGTGCCAGCAGTGAAAATCAGGGGGCGGCAAACAATGAGCAGTTCTTC
CDR3aa: CASSENQGAANNEQFF
d_gene: TRBD1
v_gene: TRBV25-1
j_gene: TRBJ2-1
abundance: -

CDR3nt: TGTGCCAGCAGTACAGGGAACTATAATTCACCCCTCCACTTT
CDR3aa: CASSTGNYNSPLHF
d_gene: -
v_gene: TRBV6-6
j_gene: TRBJ1-6
abundance: -

CDR3nt: TGTGCCAGCAGCTTCCACACAGATACGCAGTATTTT
CDR3aa: CASSFHTDTQYF
d_gene: -
v_gene: TRBV11-3
j_gene: TRBJ2-3
abundance: -

CDR3nt: TGTGCCAGCAGCTTCGGTGGGACAGGGTCGAGAGACGAGCAGTACTTC
CDR3aa: CASSFGGTGSRDEQYF
d_gene: TRBD1
v_gene: TRBV11-1
j_gene: TRBJ2-7
abundance: -

CDR3nt: TGCGCCAGCAGCCAAGGTCCTAGCGGGGGCTACGAGCAGTACTTC
CDR3aa: CASSQGPSGGYEQYF
d_gene: TRBD2
v_gene: TRBV4-1
j_gene: TRBJ2-7
abundance: -

CDR3nt: TGTGCCAGCAGGGACCCAGCGGAACGGGAGTACTTC
CDR3aa: CASRDPAEREYF
d_gene: -
v_gene: TRBV27
j_gene: TRBJ2-7
abundance: -

CDR3nt: TGTGCCAGCAGTGTACTGGGGGGGGCTAACACCGGGGAGCTGTTTTTT
CDR3aa: CASSVLGGANTGELFF
d_gene: -
v_gene: TRBV2
j_gene: TRBJ2-2
abundance: -

CDR3nt: TGTGCCAGCAGCCTAGCGGGGGGGCCTGGCACCGGGGAGCTGTTTTTT
CDR3aa: CASSLAGGPGTGELFF
d_gene: TRBD2
v_gene: TRBV28
j_gene: TRBJ2-2
abundance: -

CDR3nt: TGTGCCAGCAGCCCTCGGGGAACAGGGCCCTCCTACGAGCAGTACTTC
CDR3aa: CASSPRGTGPSYEQYF
d_gene: -
v_gene: TRBV13
j_gene: TRBJ2-7
abundance: -

CDR3nt: TGTGCCAGCAGCTTAGAGCCCCGCGAGACCCAGTACTTC
CDR3aa: CASSLEPRETQYF
d_gene: -
v_gene: TRBV7-2
j_gene: TRBJ2-5
abundance: -

CDR3nt: TGTGCCAGTAGTATCCTAGCGGGTTCGTCCTACGAGCAGTACTTC
CDR3aa: CASSILAGSSYEQYF
d_gene: TRBD2
v_gene: TRBV19
j_gene: TRBJ2-7
abundance: few

CDR3nt: TGTGCCAGCAGTGGATGGACAGGGTCGGACTATGGCTACACCTTC
CDR3aa: CASSGWTGSDYGYTF
d_gene: TRBD1
v_gene: TRBV27
j_gene: TRBJ1-2
abundance: -

CDR3nt: TGTGCCAGCAGCCAGGACTCTAGCGGGGGCTACGAGCAGTACTTC
CDR3aa: CASSQDSSGGYEQYF
d_gene: TRBD2
v_gene: TRBV7-2
j_gene: TRBJ2-7
abundance: -

CDR3nt: TGTGCCAGCAGCGTCCGGTTATCACAGGGGCAGTCCACAGATACGCAGTATTTT
CDR3aa: CASSVRLSQGQSTDTQYF
d_gene: TRBD1
v_gene: TRBV9
j_gene: TRBJ2-3
abundance: once

CDR3nt: TGTGCCAGCAGCCCCTCGGGGGAGACCCAGTACTTC
CDR3aa: CASSPSGETQYF
d_gene: -
v_gene: TRBV7-9
j_gene: TRBJ2-5
abundance: -

CDR3nt: TGTGCCAGCAGTTCGACCTCCAGGGGCGGTGGCTATGGCTACACCTTC
CDR3aa: CASSSTSRGGGYGYTF
d_gene: -
v_gene: TRBV27
j_gene: TRBJ1-2
abundance: -

CDR3nt: TGTGCCAGCAGCTTAAGAGGAAGGAGGAACGAGCAGTACTTC
CDR3aa: CASSLRGRRNEQYF
d_gene: -
v_gene: TRBV11-2
j_gene: TRBJ2-7
abundance: -

CDR3nt: TGTGCCACCTGGTGGAGGAGCACAGATACGCAGTATTTT
CDR3aa: CATWWRSTDTQYF
d_gene: -
v_gene: TRBV2
j_gene: TRBJ2-3
abundance: -

CDR3nt: TGTGCCACCAGGGAGACAGATACGCAGTATTTT
CDR3aa: CATRETDTQYF
d_gene: -
v_gene: TRBV6-5
j_gene: TRBJ2-3
abundance: -